The 14 T cell receptor beta chains below come from one sample, sequenced in a study of T-cell reconstitution after alpha-beta-depleted transplantation in children. Molecular barcoding with unique molecular identifiers was used for the TCRbeta library. MiXCR, applied by TCRdb to the PCR reads, yields one record per CDR3 protein. The sample shows about 400,000 distinct CDR3 sequences, 20% of them seen only once. The sequencing here drew on PBMCs from the stem cell graft donor, taken from the stem cell graft. These receptor sequences come from a human donor who donated a stem cell graft to a child with acute myeloid leukemia.

This clonotype was seen at least ten times. The chain employs TRBV20-1 and TRBJ2-1; 8 nucleotides line up with TRBD2. Germline values: CDR1 DFQATT, CDR2 SNEGSKA (reference sequence). Trimming removed 0 bases from V and 7 bases from J; junction bases left unmatched: 8. This CDR3 region has 15 residues. CDR3 nucleotides: TGCAGTGCTAGAGATAGGGCAGGGACTAGGAATGAGCAGTTCTTC. It encodes CSARDRAGTRNEQFF.

DNA for the CDR3: TGTGCCACCAGCAGAGTGGGTAGCGGGAGCTACGAGCAGTACTTC. Its protein is CATSRVGSGSYEQYF. This rearrangement joins TRBV15 to TRBJ2-7; 9 bases map to TRBD2. Germline V gene sequence: CDR1 LNHNV, CDR2 YYDKDF (reference sequence). With 1 base clipped from V and 3 bases from J, the junction kept 4 bases outside the gene matches. This CDR3 comprises 15 residues.

This clonotype was counted a few times. The chain has TRBV6-1 and TRBJ2-1; the match to TRBD2 covers 11 bases. Trimming cost V 5 bases and J 6 bases; bases outside gene matches: 9. Germline V gene data show CDR1 as MNHNS and CDR2 as SASEGT. This CDR3 spans 16 amino acids. Here the CDR3 DNA reads TGTGCCAGCAGTCCCCGTAGCGGGAGGGCCCTCAATGAGCAGTTCTTC. Translated: CASSPRSGRALNEQFF.

V and J are TRBV25-1 and TRBJ2-7; D is perhaps TRBD1 (6 bases). The V end was cut by 6 bases, the J end by 4 bases, with 13 bases between. The CDR3 has 13 residues. Looked up from germline, CDR1 is MGHDK and CDR2 is SYGVNS. The CDR3 here is CASRGQGIYEQYF. CDR3 DNA sequence: TGTGCCAGCAGAGGCCAGGGGATATACGAGCAGTACTTC.

This clonotype was seen only a few times. The gene calls are TRBV24-1 and TRBJ2-1; 9 positions agree with TRBD1. With 4 bases clipped from V and 7 bases from J, the junction kept 7 bases outside the gene matches. The CDR3 is 15 amino acids. Germline V gene sequence: CDR1 KGHDR, CDR2 SFDVKD. The CDR3 sequence: CATSEGPGQGNEQFF. The CDR3 nucleotides read TGTGCCACCAGTGAGGGACCGGGACAGGGTAATGAGCAGTTCTTC.

This clonotype has more than one count but fewer than ten. The CDR3 reads CASSLRDSLYEQYF. Here the CDR3 DNA reads TGTGCCAGCTCACTCCGGGACAGCCTGTACGAGCAGTACTTC. The J gene is TRBJ2-7, the V gene TRBV18; TRBD1 agrees at 7 bases. The CDR3 extends over 14 amino acids. J gave up 4 bases and V 4 bases, and 7 bases lay outside the gene matches. From germline, CDR1 is KGHSH and CDR2 LQKENI.

This clonotype occurred a few times. This chain uses TRBV10-3 with TRBJ2-5; possible D gene TRBD2, 6 bases. V lost 6 bases, J lost 4 bases, and 12 bases lay in between. CDR3 length: 13 amino acids. Per the germline V gene, CDR1 is ENHRY and CDR2 is SYGVKD. The CDR3 nucleotides are TGTGCCATCAGGGAGGGCCGGGGAGAGACCCAGTACTTC. It specifies CAIREGRGETQYF.

This clonotype has more than one count but fewer than ten. The V call is TRBV5-1, the J call TRBJ2-1; D not resolved. V was shortened by 0 bases and J by 1 base, with 8 bases between the two germline ends. Germline loops: CDR1 SGHRS, CDR2 YFSETQ. The CDR3 has 15 residues. CDR3 sequence (DNA): TGCGCCAGCAGCTTGGTAGTTAGGTCCTACAATGAGCAGTTCTTC. It is translated as CASSLVVRSYNEQFF.

This chain joins TRBV12-3 or TRBV12-4 and TRBJ2-1; D might be TRBD2 (6 bases). There are 15 residues in the CDR3. The germline V and J ends were trimmed by 6 bases and 0 bases, with 12 bases remaining between them. The CDR3: CASSPDGGSYNEQFF. In nucleotides, the CDR3 is TGTGCCAGCAGCCCTGACGGGGGCTCCTACAATGAGCAGTTCTTC.

The chain joins TRBV20-1 to TRBJ2-1, with 8 bases matching TRBD1. Germline loops: CDR1 DFQATT, CDR2 SNEGSKA (reference sequence). This CDR3 is 13 amino acids long. Trimming took 3 bases from V and 10 from J; bases not matched to a gene: 8. The CDR3 nucleotides read TGCAGTGCTAGTTCCCCAGGGGGCCTAGAGCAGTTCTTC. Translating gives CSASSPGGLEQFF.

Only a few counts were recorded for this clonotype. The CDR3 protein is CASSPSPTWEETQYF. The CDR3 DNA reads as TGTGCCAGCAGCCCAAGCCCGACTTGGGAAGAGACCCAGTACTTC. The chain uses TRBV9 and TRBJ2-5, with D uncertain. The ends were cut back, 4 bases at V and 3 bases at J, with 16 bases in the middle. CDR3 size: 15 residues. The germline CDR1 and CDR2 sequences are SGDLS and YYNGEE.

This sequence joins TRBV5-1 and TRBJ2-7, with TRBD1 identical over 10 bases. Germline CDR1 is SGHRS and CDR2 is YFSETQ. The CDR3 spans 16 residues. V gave up 3 bases and J gave up 2 bases; unmatched junction bases: 8. The CDR3 protein is CASSSLPGTGAYEQYF. CDR3 nucleotides: TGCGCCAGCAGCTCGTTACCCGGGACAGGGGCCTACGAGCAGTACTTC. Drawing the rest from reference TRBV5-1 and TRBJ2-7, the complete variable domain is KAGVTQTPRYLIKTRGQQVTLSCSPISGHRSVSWYQQTPGQGLQFLFEYFSETQRNKGNFPGRFSGRQFSNSRSEMNVSTLELGDSALYLCASSSLPGTGAYEQYFGPGTRLTVT.

This clonotype occurred a few times. The chain has TRBV5-1 and TRBJ2-1, with D perhaps TRBD2 (5 bases). CDR3 length equals 12 residues. CDR1 and CDR2 from the germline V gene are SGHRS and YFSETQ. V gave up 4 bases and J gave up 7 bases, with 9 bases separating them. The CDR3 sequence: CASSPEGNEQFF. In DNA, the CDR3 is TGCGCCAGCAGCCCCGAGGGAAATGAGCAGTTCTTC.

The table lists this clonotype with a few counts. V gene TRBV29-1 combines with J gene TRBJ2-7, with no clear D. Per the germline V gene, CDR1 is SQVTM and CDR2 is ANQGSEA. Trimming shortened V by 5 bases and J by 0 bases, and 11 bases separated the two germline ends. This CDR3 region has 13 residues. CDR3 DNA sequence: TGCAGCGTTCTCGAATCGAGCTCCTACGAGCAGTACTTC. It encodes CSVLESSSYEQYF.